The rows below give T cell receptor beta chains drawn from one sample of a study of T cell responses to AZD1222 COVID-19 vaccine. Method: immunoSEQ multiplex PCR; TCRdb's copy keeps in-frame clones and lacks some. This table has about 160,000 clones, more than 85% appearing once. Here the sequenced sample was peripheral blood, taken 28 days after the second AZD1222 dose. The receptors derive from an adult who received the AZD1222 COVID-19 vaccine. CDR3s include the opening cysteine and the closing phenylalanine or tryptophan. Fields, in order: J gene, V gene, CDR3 length, D gene, clone size, CDR3 DNA, CDR3 protein. A D gene is named only where the DNA matches it firmly. Expanded clones are given a class, and other clones once, few, many or no size at all.

TRBJ2-7	TRBV15	13	-	-	TGTGCCACCAGCAGAGAAACTTCCTACGAGCAGTACTTC	CATSRETSYEQYF
TRBJ1-2	TRBV4-1	15	-	-	TGCGCCAGCAGCCAAGAAACCAGGCAGGGATATGGCTACACCTTC	CASSQETRQGYGYTF
TRBJ1-3	TRBV9	15	-	-	TGTGCCAGCAGCGTAGGGGGAATCTCTGGAAACACCATATATTTT	CASSVGGISGNTIYF
TRBJ1-2	TRBV11-3	13	-	-	TGTGCCAGCAGCTACGACAGGACCTATGGCTACACCTTC	CASSYDRTYGYTF
TRBJ1-2	TRBV10-3	13	TRBD1	-	TGTGCCATCAGTGGGACAGGGGTCTATGGCTACACCTTC	CAISGTGVYGYTF
TRBJ2-3	TRBV5-8	15	-	-	TGTGCCAGCAGCTACAGACTCAGACGCACAGATACGCAGTATTTT	CASSYRLRRTDTQYF
TRBJ2-3	TRBV24-1	14	TRBD2	-	TGTGCCACCAGTAGTAGCGGGAGGCTGGGTACGCAGTATTTT	CATSSSGRLGTQYF
TRBJ1-2	TRBV5-5	13	-	-	TGTGCCAGCAGCTTGGAACGGGTAGGAGGCTACACCTTC	CASSLERVGGYTF
TRBJ1-1	TRBV10-3	12	-	-	TGTGCCATCAGTGAGTCCGGCAGTGAAGCTTTCTTT	CAISESGSEAFF
TRBJ2-2	TRBV29-1	13	TRBD2	-	TGCAGCGTTGATCGGGGGGGCTCCGGGGAGCTGTTTTTT	CSVDRGGSGELFF
TRBJ2-2	TRBV28	16	TRBD2	few	TGTGCCAGCAGTTTTGTAGCGGGGGCCCAGGGGCGGGAGCTGTTTTTT	CASSFVAGAQGRELFF
TRBJ2-5	TRBV5-1	12	-	once	TGCGCCAGCAGCTTGTCCCAAGAGACCCAGTACTTC	CASSLSQETQYF
TRBJ1-2	TRBV10-2	12	-	once	TGCGCCAGCAGTGACGGGAGGGATGGCTACACCTTC	CASSDGRDGYTF
TRBJ2-1	TRBV18	14	-	once	TGTGCCAGCTCTCGCCGGGACCCCCTCAATGAGCAGTTCTTC	CASSRRDPLNEQFF
TRBJ2-5	TRBV10-3	14	TRBD2	-	TGTGCCATCAGTAGCGGGAGGACCCAAGAGACCCAGTACTTC	CAISSGRTQETQYF
TRBJ2-1	TRBV9	15	-	-	TGTGCCAGCAGCGTAACGTCCGGCTCCTACAATGAGCAGTTCTTC	CASSVTSGSYNEQFF
TRBJ1-5	TRBV28	15	TRBD1	-	TGTGCCAGCAGTTTGCCACAGGGGGGGAATCAGCCCCAGCATTTT	CASSLPQGGNQPQHF
TRBJ2-3	TRBV9	14	-	-	TGTGCCAGCAGCGTGGGGGGAGGCGCAGATACGCAGTATTTT	CASSVGGGADTQYF
TRBJ2-7	TRBV5-4	15	TRBD2	-	TGTGCCAGCAGCTTGTGGGGTAGCGGGAGCTACGAGCAGTACTTC	CASSLWGSGSYEQYF
TRBJ1-3	TRBV27	14	-	-	TGTGCCAGCAGTCCGCGGGACACTGGATACACCATATATTTT	CASSPRDTGYTIYF
TRBJ1-3	TRBV15	13	-	-	TGTGCCACCAGCAGAGATTATCGAAACACCATATATTTT	CATSRDYRNTIYF
TRBJ2-7	TRBV5-5	12	-	once	TGTGCCAGCAGCTTGGCCATCTACGAGCAGTACTTC	CASSLAIYEQYF
TRBJ1-6	TRBV7-8	14	-	-	TGTGCCAGCGCCCCCCCAGGCGCCGCCTCACCCCTCCACTTT	CASAPPGAASPLHF
TRBJ2-7	TRBV18	14	-	-	TGTGCCAGCTCACCATCGGCGGGTCTTGGCGAGCAGTACTTC	CASSPSAGLGEQYF
TRBJ2-7	TRBV11-2	14	-	-	TGTGCCAGCAGCTTCGGAACGGTAGCCTACGAGCAGTACTTC	CASSFGTVAYEQYF